A single sample is the source of the 9 T cell receptor beta chains below, sequenced in a study of beta chain features in type 1 diabetes. Expressed TCRB transcripts were sequenced, since all the RNA that had been isolated was reverse transcribed. Sequencing was performed with immunoSEQ multiplex PCR; in TCRdb, only in-frame clones are kept and a portion is missing. The sample shows 110,000 to 150,000 clones, about 8.7% of them seen only once. Material: central memory CD4+ T cells from blood. Source of these receptors: a young man in good health.

CDR3 bases: TGTGCCAGCAGCCCTTGGTCGCAGGGAGGAGGATCTTACAATGAGCAGTTCTTC. It yields the protein CASSPWSQGGGSYNEQFF. The chain uses TRBV9 and TRBJ2-1, with D possibly being TRBD2 (6 bases). This CDR3 is built from 18 residues. Germline loops: CDR1 SGDLS, CDR2 YYNGEE. V dropped 4 bases and J dropped 4 bases, with 24 bases sitting between them.

The chain links TRBV7-3 to TRBJ1-5, with 7 positions matching TRBD1. Germline V lookup: CDR1 SGHTA, CDR2 FQGTGA. The V and J ends lost 3 bases and 5 bases, in that order; junction bases with no gene match: 4. The CDR3 covers 14 residues. CDR3 amino acids: CASSLGRGHQPQHF. The DNA for the CDR3 is TGTGCCAGCAGCTTGGGTAGGGGGCATCAGCCCCAGCATTTT.

The table lists this clone with a few counts. V is TRBV28 and J is TRBJ2-1; 10 bases align to TRBD2. CDR1 MDHEN and CDR2 SYDVKM come from the germline V gene. The CDR3 loop spans 14 amino acids. Trimming cost V 7 bases and J 9 bases; bases outside gene matches: 9. CDR3 nucleotide sequence: TGTGCCAGCAATCAAGCGGGGGGGCGGGGTGAGCAGTTCTTC. This translates into CASNQAGGRGEQFF.

In this sample, this clone turned up a few times. The rearrangement links TRBV6-5 to TRBJ1-2, with TRBD1 matching over 9 bases. The CDR3 length is 15 residues. V trimming: 4 bases; J trimming: 8 bases; junction bases outside the gene matches: 11. Germline-derived CDR1 and CDR2 are MNHEY and SVGAGI. The CDR3 DNA follows: TGTGCCAGCAGTTTCGTAGACAGGGGGGGCCTCGGCTACACCTTC. Protein: CASSFVDRGGLGYTF.

This chain connects TRBV30 to TRBJ2-2; maybe TRBD2 (6 bases). The CDR3 runs 16 residues. Germline assignment: CDR1 GTSNPN and CDR2 SVGIG (reference sequence). With 0 bases removed from V and 0 bases from J, the gap between germline ends came to 11 bases. CDR3 in amino acids: CAWSVFRGSNTGELFF. As DNA, the CDR3 is TGTGCCTGGAGTGTCTTCCGGGGGTCGAACACCGGGGAGCTGTTTTTT.

The gene calls are TRBV2 and TRBJ2-5; D is perhaps TRBD1 (5 bases). V lost 6 bases to trimming and J lost 4 bases, with 12 bases between them. The CDR3 totals 13 residues. Germline loops: CDR1 SNHLY, CDR2 FYNNEI. This CDR3 reads CASSVYRGETQYF. DNA for the CDR3: TGTGCCAGCAGCGTGTATAGGGGAGAGACCCAGTACTTC.

This chain links TRBV5-1 with TRBJ2-7; 11 bases are shared with TRBD1. The CDR3 length is 14 residues. With 4 bases clipped from V and 2 bases from J, the junction kept 2 bases outside the gene matches. The germline V gene encodes CDR1 SGHRS and CDR2 YFSETQ. Here the CDR3 reads CASSAGQGAYEQYF. The DNA for the CDR3 is TGCGCCAGCAGCGCGGGACAGGGGGCCTACGAGCAGTACTTC.

In its sample, this clone was seen many times. This chain joins TRBV5-4 and TRBJ1-1; 8 bases fit TRBD1. The V gene end was trimmed by 4 bases and the J gene end by 10 bases; junction bases not matched to a gene: 12. This CDR3 comprises 14 residues. Germline lookup yields CDR1 SGHNT and CDR2 YYREEE (reference sequence). As DNA, the CDR3 is TGTGCCAGCAGCACCAAGGGGACAGGATCCGGAGCTTTCTTT. It is translated as CASSTKGTGSGAFF.

This clone came up many times. J is TRBJ2-7 and V is TRBV30; possibly TRBD1 for D (5 bases). The V and J ends lost 2 bases and 1 base respectively, with 6 bases between them. CDR3 length: 12 residues. Germline CDR1 and CDR2: GTSNPN and SVGIG (reference sequence). Here the CDR3 DNA reads TGTGCCTGGAGTAAGGGGTCCTACGAGCAGTACTTC. It translates to CAWSKGSYEQYF.